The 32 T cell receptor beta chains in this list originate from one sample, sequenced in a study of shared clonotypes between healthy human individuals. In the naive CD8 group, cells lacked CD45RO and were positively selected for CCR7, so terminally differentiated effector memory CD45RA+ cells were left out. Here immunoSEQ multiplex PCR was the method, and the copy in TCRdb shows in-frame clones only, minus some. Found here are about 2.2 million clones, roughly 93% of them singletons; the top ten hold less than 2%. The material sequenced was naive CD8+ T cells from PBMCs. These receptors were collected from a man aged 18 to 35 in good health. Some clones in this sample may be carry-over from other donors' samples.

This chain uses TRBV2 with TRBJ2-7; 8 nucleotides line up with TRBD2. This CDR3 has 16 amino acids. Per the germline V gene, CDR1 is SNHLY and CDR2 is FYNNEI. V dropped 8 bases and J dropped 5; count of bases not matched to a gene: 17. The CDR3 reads CASHLSGREVPHEQYF. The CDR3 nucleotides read TGTGCCAGCCACCTCTCCGGGAGGGAGGTTCCCCACGAGCAGTACTTC.

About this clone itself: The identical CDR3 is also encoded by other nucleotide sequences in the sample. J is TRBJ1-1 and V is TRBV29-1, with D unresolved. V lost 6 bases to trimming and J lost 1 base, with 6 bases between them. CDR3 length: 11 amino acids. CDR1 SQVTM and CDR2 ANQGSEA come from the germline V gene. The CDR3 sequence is CSVGKNTEAFF. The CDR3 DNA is TGCAGCGTGGGTAAGAACACTGAAGCTTTCTTT.

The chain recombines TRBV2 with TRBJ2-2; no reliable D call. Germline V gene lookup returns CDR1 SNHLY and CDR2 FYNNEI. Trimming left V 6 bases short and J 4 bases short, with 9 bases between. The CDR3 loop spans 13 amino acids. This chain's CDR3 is CASRGISTGELFF. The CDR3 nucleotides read TGTGCCAGCAGAGGTATATCCACCGGGGAGCTGTTTTTT.

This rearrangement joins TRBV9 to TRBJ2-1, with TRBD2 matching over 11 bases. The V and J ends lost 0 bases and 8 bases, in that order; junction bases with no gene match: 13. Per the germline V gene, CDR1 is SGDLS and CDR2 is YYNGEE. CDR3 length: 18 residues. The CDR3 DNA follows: TGTGCCAGCAGCGTAGCTAAAACTAGCGGGAGCCGGCAGGATGAGCAGTTCTTC. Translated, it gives CASSVAKTSGSRQDEQFF.

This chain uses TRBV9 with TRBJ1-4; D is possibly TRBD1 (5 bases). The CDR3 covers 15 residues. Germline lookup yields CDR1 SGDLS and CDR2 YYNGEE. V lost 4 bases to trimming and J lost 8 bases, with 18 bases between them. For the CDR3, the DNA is TGTGCCAGCAGCCCTGGGGGGGTGGAATACGAAAAACTGTTTTTT. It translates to CASSPGGVEYEKLFF.

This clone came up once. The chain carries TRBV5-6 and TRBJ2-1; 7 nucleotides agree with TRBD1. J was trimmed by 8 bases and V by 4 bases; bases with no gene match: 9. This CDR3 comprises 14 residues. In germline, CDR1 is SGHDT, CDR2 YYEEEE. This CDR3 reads CASSPLRQGHEQFF. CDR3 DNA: TGTGCCAGCAGCCCCCTACGACAGGGCCATGAGCAGTTCTTC.

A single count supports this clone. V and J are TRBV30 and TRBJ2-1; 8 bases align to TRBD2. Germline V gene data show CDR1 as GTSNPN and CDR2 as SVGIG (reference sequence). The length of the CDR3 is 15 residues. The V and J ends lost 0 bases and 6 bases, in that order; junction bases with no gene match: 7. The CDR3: CAWSVGGTRINEQFF. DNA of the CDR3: TGTGCCTGGAGTGTAGGCGGGACTAGAATCAATGAGCAGTTCTTC.

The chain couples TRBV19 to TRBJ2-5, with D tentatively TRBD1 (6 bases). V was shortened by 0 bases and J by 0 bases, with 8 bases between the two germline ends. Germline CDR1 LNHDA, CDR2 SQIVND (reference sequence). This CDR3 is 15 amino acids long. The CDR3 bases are TGTGCCAGTAGTATAGACACAGGGAACCAAGAGACCCAGTACTTC. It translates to CASSIDTGNQETQYF.

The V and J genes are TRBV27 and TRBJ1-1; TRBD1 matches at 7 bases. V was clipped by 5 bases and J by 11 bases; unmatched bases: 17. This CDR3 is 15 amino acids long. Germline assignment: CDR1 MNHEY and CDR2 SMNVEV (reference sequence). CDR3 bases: TGTGCCAGCAGTCCGACAGGGAAGCCGTCGGGGGGGGCTTTCTTT. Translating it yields CASSPTGKPSGGAFF.

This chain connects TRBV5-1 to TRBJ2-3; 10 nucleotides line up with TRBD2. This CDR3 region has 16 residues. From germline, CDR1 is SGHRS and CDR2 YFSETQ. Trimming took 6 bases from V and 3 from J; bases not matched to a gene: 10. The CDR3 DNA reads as TGCGCCAGCAAGCCGGGACTAGCGTTGGGGACAGATACGCAGTATTTT. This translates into CASKPGLALGTDTQYF.

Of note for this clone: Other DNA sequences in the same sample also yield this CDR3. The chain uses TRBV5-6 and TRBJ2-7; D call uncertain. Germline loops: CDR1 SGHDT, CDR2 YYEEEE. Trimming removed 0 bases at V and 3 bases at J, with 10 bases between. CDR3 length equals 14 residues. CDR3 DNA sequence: TGTGCCAGCAGCTTGGGCGGCGGATTCTACGAGCAGTACTTC. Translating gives CASSLGGGFYEQYF.

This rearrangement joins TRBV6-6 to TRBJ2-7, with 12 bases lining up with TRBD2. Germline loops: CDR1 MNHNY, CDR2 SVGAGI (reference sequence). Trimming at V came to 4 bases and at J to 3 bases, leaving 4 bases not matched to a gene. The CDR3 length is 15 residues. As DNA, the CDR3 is TGTGCCAGCAGTTCGACTAGCGGGAGCCTCTACGAGCAGTACTTC. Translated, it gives CASSSTSGSLYEQYF.

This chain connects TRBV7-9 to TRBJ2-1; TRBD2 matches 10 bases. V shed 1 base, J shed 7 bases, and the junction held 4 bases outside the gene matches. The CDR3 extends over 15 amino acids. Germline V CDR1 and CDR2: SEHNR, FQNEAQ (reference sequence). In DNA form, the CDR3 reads TGTGCCAGCAGCTTAGTCACTAGCGGGAAGAATGAGCAGTTCTTC. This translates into CASSLVTSGKNEQFF.

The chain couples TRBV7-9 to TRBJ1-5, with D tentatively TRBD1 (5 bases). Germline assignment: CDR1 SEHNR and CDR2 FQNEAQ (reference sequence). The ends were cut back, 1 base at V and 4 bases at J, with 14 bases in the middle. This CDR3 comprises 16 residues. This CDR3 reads CASSLDGTAKNQPQHF. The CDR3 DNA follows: TGTGCCAGCAGCTTAGACGGGACGGCAAAAAATCAGCCCCAGCATTTT.

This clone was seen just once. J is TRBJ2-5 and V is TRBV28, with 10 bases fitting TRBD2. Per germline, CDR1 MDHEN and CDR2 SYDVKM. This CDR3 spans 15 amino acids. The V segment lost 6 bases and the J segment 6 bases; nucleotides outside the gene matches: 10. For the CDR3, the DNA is TGTGCCAGCAGGAAAGCGGGAGGGCCGGGACAGACCCAGTACTTC. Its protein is CASRKAGGPGQTQYF.

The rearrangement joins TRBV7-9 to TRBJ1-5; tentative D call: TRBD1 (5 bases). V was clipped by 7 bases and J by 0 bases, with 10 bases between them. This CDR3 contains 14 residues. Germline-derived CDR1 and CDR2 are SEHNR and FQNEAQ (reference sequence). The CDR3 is CASKDSHSNQPQHF. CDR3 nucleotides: TGTGCCAGCAAAGACAGCCATAGCAATCAGCCCCAGCATTTT.

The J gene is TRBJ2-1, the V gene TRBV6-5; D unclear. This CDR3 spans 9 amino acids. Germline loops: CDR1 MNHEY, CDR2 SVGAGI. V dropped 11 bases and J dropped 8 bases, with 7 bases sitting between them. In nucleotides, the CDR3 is TGTGCCTGCGGCCATGAGCAGTTCTTC. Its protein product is CACGHEQFF.

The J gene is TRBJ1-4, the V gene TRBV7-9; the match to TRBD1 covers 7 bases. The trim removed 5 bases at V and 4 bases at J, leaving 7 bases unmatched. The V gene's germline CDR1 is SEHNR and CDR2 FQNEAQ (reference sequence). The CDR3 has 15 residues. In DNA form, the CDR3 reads TGTGCCAGCAGCCTGTACAGGGGCCATAATGAAAAACTGTTTTTT. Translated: CASSLYRGHNEKLFF. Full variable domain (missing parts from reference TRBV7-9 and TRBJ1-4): DTGVSQNPRHKITKRGQNVTFRCDPISEHNRLYWYRQTLGQGPEFLTYFQNEAQLEKSRLLSDRFSAERPKGSFSTLEIQRTEQGDSAMYLCASSLYRGHNEKLFFGSGTQLSVL.

For the CDR3, the DNA is TGTGCCAGCAGTTTATCCCCAGGGCATAAGGCTGGAAACACCATATATTTT. It translates to CASSLSPGHKAGNTIYF. The genes are TRBV28 and TRBJ1-3, with D tentatively TRBD1 (5 bases). There are 17 residues in the CDR3. V was pared by 1 base and J by 2 bases, with 15 bases between. Looked up from germline, CDR1 is MDHEN and CDR2 is SYDVKM.

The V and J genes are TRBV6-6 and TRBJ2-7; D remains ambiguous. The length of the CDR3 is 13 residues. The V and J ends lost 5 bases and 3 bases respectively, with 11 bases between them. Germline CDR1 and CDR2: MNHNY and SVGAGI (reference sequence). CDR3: CASSPDVYYEQYF. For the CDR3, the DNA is TGTGCCAGCAGTCCGGACGTCTACTACGAGCAGTACTTC.

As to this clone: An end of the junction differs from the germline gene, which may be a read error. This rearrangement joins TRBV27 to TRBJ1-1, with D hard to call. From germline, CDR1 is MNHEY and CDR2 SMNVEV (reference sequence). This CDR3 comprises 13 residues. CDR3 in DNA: TGTGTCAGCACCTCCTCGGACGGGACTGAAGCTTTCTTT. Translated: CVSTSSDGTEAFF.

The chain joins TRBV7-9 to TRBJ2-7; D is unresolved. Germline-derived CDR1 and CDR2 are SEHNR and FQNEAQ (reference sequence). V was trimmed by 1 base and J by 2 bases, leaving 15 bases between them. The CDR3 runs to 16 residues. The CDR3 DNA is TGTGCCAGCAGCTTAGGGTATGGGAAAGCTGCCTACGAGCAGTACTTC. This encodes CASSLGYGKAAYEQYF.

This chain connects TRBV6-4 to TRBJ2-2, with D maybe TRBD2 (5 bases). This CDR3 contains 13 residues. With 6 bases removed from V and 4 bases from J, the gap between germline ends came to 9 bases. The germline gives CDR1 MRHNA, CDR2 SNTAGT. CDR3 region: CASSNRGTGELFF. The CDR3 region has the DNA TGTGCCAGCAGCAACCGGGGCACCGGGGAGCTGTTTTTT.

CDR3 bases: TGTGCCAGCAGCTTGGAAGATGGCTCTGGAAACACCATATATTTT. This gives the protein CASSLEDGSGNTIYF. This sequence joins TRBV5-5 and TRBJ1-3; no clear D gene. V was trimmed by 0 bases and J by 0 bases, leaving 7 bases between them. The CDR3 runs 15 residues. The V gene's germline CDR1 is SGHKS and CDR2 YYEKEE (reference sequence).

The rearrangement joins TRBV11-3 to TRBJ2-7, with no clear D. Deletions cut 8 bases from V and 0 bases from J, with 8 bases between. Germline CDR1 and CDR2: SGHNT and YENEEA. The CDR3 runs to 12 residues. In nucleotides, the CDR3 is TGTGCCAGCGCCCCTTCCTCCTACGAGCAGTACTTC. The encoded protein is CASAPSSYEQYF.

The CDR3 region is CASSEVAGVYEQYF. The CDR3 DNA sequence: TGTGCCAGCAGTGAGGTAGCGGGAGTCTACGAGCAGTACTTC. This sequence joins TRBV28 and TRBJ2-7, with 9 bases identical to TRBD2. This CDR3 is built from 14 residues. J gave up 3 bases and V 5 bases, and 5 bases lay outside the gene matches. Germline lookup yields CDR1 MDHEN and CDR2 SYDVKM.

The CDR3 coding sequence is TGCGCCAGCAGCTCCGGACTCACTCCCTACAATGAGCAGTTCTTC. It codes for CASSSGLTPYNEQFF. This chain joins TRBV5-1 and TRBJ2-1; a weak D match, TRBD2 (5 bases). Germline V gene lookup returns CDR1 SGHRS and CDR2 YFSETQ. The V and J ends lost 3 bases and 2 bases respectively, with 12 bases between them. CDR3 length: 15 amino acids.

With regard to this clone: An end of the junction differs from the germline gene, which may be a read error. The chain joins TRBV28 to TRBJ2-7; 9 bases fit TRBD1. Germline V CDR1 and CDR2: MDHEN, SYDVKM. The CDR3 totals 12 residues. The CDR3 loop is CASSLTDRGRNF. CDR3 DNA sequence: TGTGCCAGCAGTTTGACGGACAGGGGCCGAAACTTC.

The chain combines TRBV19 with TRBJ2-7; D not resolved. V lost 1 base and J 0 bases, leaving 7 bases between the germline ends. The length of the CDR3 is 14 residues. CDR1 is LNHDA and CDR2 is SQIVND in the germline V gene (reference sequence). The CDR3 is CASSIGAASYEQYF. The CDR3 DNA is TGTGCCAGTAGTATAGGGGCAGCCTCCTACGAGCAGTACTTC.

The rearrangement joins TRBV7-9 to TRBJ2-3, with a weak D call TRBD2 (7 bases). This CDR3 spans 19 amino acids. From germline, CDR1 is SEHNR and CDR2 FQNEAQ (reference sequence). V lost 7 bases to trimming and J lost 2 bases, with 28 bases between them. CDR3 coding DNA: TGTGCCAGCACCTCTGCGGCTGGGAGCGGGACACGGTACACAGATACGCAGTATTTT. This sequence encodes CASTSAAGSGTRYTDTQYF.

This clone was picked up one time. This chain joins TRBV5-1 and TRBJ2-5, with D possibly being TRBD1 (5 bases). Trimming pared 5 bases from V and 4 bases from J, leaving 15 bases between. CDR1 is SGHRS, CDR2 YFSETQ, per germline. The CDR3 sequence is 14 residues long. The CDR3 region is CASSFLRGRETQYF. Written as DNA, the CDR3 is TGCGCCAGCAGTTTTCTTAGGGGTAGAGAGACCCAGTACTTC. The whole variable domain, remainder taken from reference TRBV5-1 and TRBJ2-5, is KAGVTQTPRYLIKTRGQQVTLSCSPISGHRSVSWYQQTPGQGLQFLFEYFSETQRNKGNFPGRFSGRQFSNSRSEMNVSTLELGDSALYLCASSFLRGRETQYFGPGTRLLVL.

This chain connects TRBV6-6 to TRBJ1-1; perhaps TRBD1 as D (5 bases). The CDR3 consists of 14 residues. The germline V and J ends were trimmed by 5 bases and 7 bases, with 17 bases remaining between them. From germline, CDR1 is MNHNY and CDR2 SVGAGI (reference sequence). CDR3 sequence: CASSLKPTGVEAFF. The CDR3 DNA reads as TGTGCCAGCAGTCTAAAACCTACAGGCGTTGAAGCTTTCTTT.